This T cell receptor beta chain was sequenced in a study of PD-1 blockade in classical Hodgkin lymphoma. Study summary: With a 2-week interval, patients received intravenous nivolumab at 3 mg/kg.

General study points: By C4D1, diversity of CD4+ TCRs had risen significantly, whereas that of CD8+ TCRs had not. Why repertoires differed is undefined; disease activity or prior therapy possibly contributed. Exclusion applied to patients who initiated nivolumab less than 1 year following ASCT.

Germline assignment: CDR1 MNHEY and CDR2 SVGAGI. Trimming shortened V by 5 bases and J by 7 bases, and 18 bases separated the two germline ends. There are 14 residues in the CDR3. Every patient was affected by relapse after autologous stem cell transplantation, while exposure to brentuximab vedotin was not uniform. After thawing, PBMCs were subjected to magnetic negative selection to isolate CD8+ T cells. In the case of this clone: Its antigen is currently unknown.

Profiled with immunoSEQ multiplex PCR; TCRdb holds only in-frame clones, not every one. The table has roughly 12,000 clones, 80% to 85% seen once. The sample in question was CD8+ T cells from blood, obtained at baseline. This receptor was identified in a human donor with classical Hodgkin lymphoma. The chain is built from TRBV6-5 and TRBJ2-7; weak D call: TRBD2 (5 bases). Here the CDR3 DNA reads TGTGCCAGCAGTCACCAGGACTCCTCGGTTGAGCAGTACTTC. Translation gives CASSHQDSSVEQYF.